This TCR beta chain was sequenced during a study of PD-L1 blockade in urothelial cancer. This CDR3 comprises 15 residues. Germline assignment: CDR1 LNHNV and CDR2 YYDKDF (reference sequence). The V and J ends lost 0 bases and 2 bases respectively, with 11 bases between them. The protocol was immunoSEQ multiplex PCR, while the TCRdb copy is restricted to in-frame clones and leaves out a portion. The sample comprises 50,000 or so clones, around 88% of which are singletons, and 16% rests with the top ten. This TCR was recovered from a man in his sixties with urothelial cancer. J is TRBJ2-7 and V is TRBV15; TRBD2 might be the D (6 bases). Sequenced material: PBMCs, taken around atezolizumab (anti-PD-L1) treatment. The CDR3 is CATSRDWAGTYEQYF. DNA for the CDR3: TGTGCCACCAGCAGAGATTGGGCGGGAACCTACGAGCAGTACTTC. Filled out from reference TRBV15 and TRBJ2-7, the complete variable domain reads DAMVIQNPRYQVTQFGKPVTLSCSQTLNHNVMYWYQQKSSQAPKLLFHYYDKDFNNEADTPDNFQSRRPNTSFCFLDIRSPGLGDTAMYLCATSRDWAGTYEQYFGPGTRLTVT.